These T cell receptor beta chains were read from a single sample in a study of T cell changes during pregnancy in multiple sclerosis. TCRdb's copy holds only in-frame clones and misses some; the assay was immunoSEQ multiplex PCR. The sample has some 50,000 clones; 92% are singletons. The material was CD4+ T cells from peripheral blood mononuclear cells, obtained in the second trimester of pregnancy. The receptors were sampled from a female donor with multiple sclerosis, enrolled in a pregnancy study. Each CDR3 is given with its conserved first and last residue. A D gene is named only where the DNA matches it firmly. Clone size is stated in some rows and not others, as once, few, many or a class when expanded.

DNA	CDR3	D	size	V	J
TGTGCCAGTAGTCCGCTGGGCAGGGGGCCCTCACAAGAGACCCAGTACTTC	CASSPLGRGPSQETQYF	TRBD1	once	TRBV19	TRBJ2-5
TGTGCCAGCAGCTTAAAGACAGGCCCAAAGACTGAAAAACTGTTTTTT	CASSLKTGPKTEKLFF	.	.	TRBV7-9	TRBJ1-4
TGTGCCATCAGTGAGTCGTCAGGGGCTGGTCAGCCCCAGCATTTT	CAISESSGAGQPQHF	.	.	TRBV10-3	TRBJ1-5
TGTGCCAGCAGTTTAGAGGCGGCTGCCTCCTACGAGCAGTACTTC	CASSLEAAASYEQYF	.	.	TRBV28	TRBJ2-7
TGTGCCAGCAGTGCAGGAGGGGGGGGACAGGGGCCCGGAAACACCATATATTTT	CASSAGGGGQGPGNTIYF	TRBD1	.	TRBV28	TRBJ1-3
TGCGCCAGCAGTCTGACTAGCGGGAGCCCAGCAGGTGAGCAGTTCTTC	CASSLTSGSPAGEQFF	TRBD2	.	TRBV10-2	TRBJ2-1
TGTGCCAGCAGTCCACTAGCGATGGGGCCAGATACGCAGTATTTT	CASSPLAMGPDTQYF	TRBD2	.	TRBV6-1	TRBJ2-3
TGTGCCAGTAGTATCGGCGGGAGGTACAATGAGCAGTTCTTC	CASSIGGRYNEQFF	TRBD2	.	TRBV19	TRBJ2-1
TGTGCCAGCAGCTTGAACAGGGGTGGAAACACCATATATTTT	CASSLNRGGNTIYF	TRBD1	once	TRBV5-4	TRBJ1-3
TGTGCCAGCACTCTTTCTCGAGGGCGAAGTCCCGATGAGCAGTTCTTC	CASTLSRGRSPDEQFF	.	.	TRBV6-6	TRBJ2-1
TGTGCCAGCAGCTTGGTGTTCTCGGAAAAACTGTTTTTT	CASSLVFSEKLFF	.	.	TRBV5-6	TRBJ1-4
TGTGCCAGCAGCGATCCCGTGACAGGGGGCACGCAGTATTTT	CASSDPVTGGTQYF	TRBD1	.	TRBV5-4	TRBJ2-3
TGTGCCAGCAGCTTGGGGGACAGGGGGGAGACCCAGTACTTC	CASSLGDRGETQYF	TRBD1	.	TRBV5-6	TRBJ2-5
TGCAGCGCCGGGGGTGGGACAGGGTACTATGGCTACACCTTC	CSAGGGTGYYGYTF	TRBD1	.	TRBV29-1	TRBJ1-2
TGTGCCTGGGAACGAACCGGGAACACTGAAGCTTTCTTT	CAWERTGNTEAFF	.	few	TRBV30	TRBJ1-1
TGTGCCAGCAGTGAAGCGCTTGCACTAGCGGGTACCAAAAACATTCAGTACTTC	CASSEALALAGTKNIQYF	TRBD2	.	TRBV6-1	TRBJ2-4
TGTGCCAGCAGCTTATCTGGAGGAGCCGGGGAGCTGTTTTTT	CASSLSGGAGELFF	.	.	TRBV7-3	TRBJ2-2
TGTGCCAGCAGCGTAGAGATAGGGGGCGGCTACACCTTC	CASSVEIGGGYTF	TRBD1	.	TRBV9	TRBJ1-2
TGTGCCAGCAGTAAGGACAGCTTCTATGGCTACACCTTC	CASSKDSFYGYTF	.	.	TRBV6-6	TRBJ1-2
TGTGCCAGCAGCCCGGGACAGGGAAACTATGGCTACACCTTC	CASSPGQGNYGYTF	TRBD1	.	TRBV9	TRBJ1-2
TGCGCCTCTCGCGGGGTGGACACCGGGGAGCTGTTTTTT	CASRGVDTGELFF	.	.	TRBV5-1	TRBJ2-2
TGTGCCAGCAGCCAATATGTATTAACTAGCGGGAGCTACGAGCAGTACTTC	CASSQYVLTSGSYEQYF	TRBD2	once	TRBV14	TRBJ2-7
TGCAGTGCTCAGACTAGGGGGCAGTTCTTC	CSAQTRGQFF	.	.	TRBV20-1	TRBJ2-1
TGTGCCACTGACAGGGGTGGAAACATTCAGTACTTC	CATDRGGNIQYF	TRBD1	few	TRBV19	TRBJ2-4
TGTGCCAGTTCCCCGGCGGGCTACGAGCAGTACTTC	CASSPAGYEQYF	.	.	TRBV27	TRBJ2-7
TGTGCCAGCAGCCAGGGATCAACTAATGAAAAACTGTTTTTT	CASSQGSTNEKLFF	.	.	TRBV2	TRBJ1-4
TGTGCCAGCAGGCGGGACTCCTACGAGCAGTACTTC	CASRRDSYEQYF	.	.	TRBV6-5	TRBJ2-7
TGTGCCAGCAGTGAAAGTCTCCACAACCCTAGCACAGATACGCAGTATTTT	CASSESLHNPSTDTQYF	.	once	TRBV2	TRBJ2-3
TGTGCCAGCAGTGACGGGGGCGGAACTAATGAAAAACTGTTTTTT	CASSDGGGTNEKLFF	.	.	TRBV6-4	TRBJ1-4
TGCAGTGCAGGAGGGGGGGGTGGCTACACCTTC	CSAGGGGGYTF	.	.	TRBV20-1	TRBJ1-2
TGTGCCAGCAGCCCTACTAGCGGGGTGGCGAATGAGCAGTTCTTC	CASSPTSGVANEQFF	TRBD2	.	TRBV7-2	TRBJ2-1
TGTGCCAGCAGTAATACAGGGGAAGGGAGAGGAGCTTTCTTT	CASSNTGEGRGAFF	TRBD1	.	TRBV5-4	TRBJ1-1
TGTGCCAGTACCCAATTTTGGGGGGGGCGCGGAAATCAGCCCCAGCATTTT	CASTQFWGGRGNQPQHF	.	.	TRBV19	TRBJ1-5
TGTGCCAGCAGCCCCGGACTAGCCGGAGATACGCAGTATTTT	CASSPGLAGDTQYF	TRBD2	.	TRBV7-3	TRBJ2-3
TGTGCCAGCAGTGCCGGGACAGGGAGCAATGAGCAGTTCTTC	CASSAGTGSNEQFF	TRBD1	once	TRBV6-4	TRBJ2-1